This T cell receptor beta chain derives from a study of CD8+ T cells in alopecia areata. At the level of the study: Skin-grafted 7-10-week-old female C3H/HeJ mice received tissue from roughly 6-13-month-old C3H/HeJ donors with spontaneous alopecia. The study's findings and limits: Scalp lesions, especially in alopecia totalis/universalis, had higher clonality than normal scalp. Mice gave a clearer picture of TCR sharing than patients did, possibly for HLA-related reasons.

The length of the CDR3 is 14 residues. Germline V gene data show CDR1 as FNHDT and CDR2 as SITEND (reference sequence). Trimming removed 6 bases from V and 0 bases from J, with 11 bases in between. Extracted RNA was reverse transcribed into cDNA, the sequencing template. Generated by immunoSEQ multiplex PCR, the TCRdb table keeps only in-frame clones and is missing some. Found here are about 300,000 clones, no singletons; the ten largest cover 1.2%. Remarks on this clone: Its antigen is undetermined. Genes here carry mouse names. The sequenced fragment ends 4 residues before the CDR3 boundary, so the rest is inferred from the germline J gene.

Combined cutaneous lymph node cells underwent sorting by CD4, CD8alpha, NKG2D, NKG2ACE and additional markers. The chain uses TRBV19 and TRBJ2-3, with D perhaps matching TRBD1 (5 bases). The receptor was derived from a C3H/HeJ mouse with alopecia areata. This mouse strain has H2-k as its MHC haplotype. The sequenced sample was CD4+ T cells sorted from a lymph node. CDR3 DNA (partial): TGTGCCAGCACCTCGACAGATAGTGCAGAA. It encodes CASTSTDSAE. The full CDR3 reads CASTSTDSAETLYF.